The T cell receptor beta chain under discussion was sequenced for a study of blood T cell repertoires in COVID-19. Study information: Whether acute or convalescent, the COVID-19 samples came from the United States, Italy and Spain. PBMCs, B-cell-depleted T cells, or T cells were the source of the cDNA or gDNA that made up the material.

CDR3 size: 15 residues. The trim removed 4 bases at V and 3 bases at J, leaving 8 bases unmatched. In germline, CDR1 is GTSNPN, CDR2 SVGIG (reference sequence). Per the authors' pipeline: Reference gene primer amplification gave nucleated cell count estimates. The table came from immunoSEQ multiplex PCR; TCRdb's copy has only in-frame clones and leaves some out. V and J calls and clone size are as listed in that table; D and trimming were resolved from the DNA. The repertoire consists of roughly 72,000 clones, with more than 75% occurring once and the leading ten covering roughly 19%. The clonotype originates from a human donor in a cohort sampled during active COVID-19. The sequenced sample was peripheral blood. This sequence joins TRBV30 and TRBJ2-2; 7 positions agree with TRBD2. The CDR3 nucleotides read TGTGCCTGGATCTCGGGGAGGGCCCACACCGGGGAGCTGTTTTTT. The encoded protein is CAWISGRAHTGELFF.